This T cell receptor beta chain is drawn from a study of blood T cell repertoires in COVID-19 (dated by TCRdb to 2020 to 2021). The study in broad terms: Samples covering the acute and convalescent phases of COVID-19 were provided by collaborators in the United States, Italy and Spain. Subjects who had been exposed to COVID-19, were actively infected with it, or had recovered from it provided the deeply sampled blood TCRbeta repertoires that made up the dataset. The prospective study material was composed of cDNA or gDNA derived from T cells, B-cell-depleted T cells, or PBMCs. HLA class I and class II types, where available, came from metadata supplied by the sample provider rather than from assay-based typing. The repertoires were released in a freely available public database meant as a resource for research on the immune response to SARS-CoV-2. The sample metadata nearly always contained a de-identified subject ID, COVID-19 status, age in years and sex. The samples were drawn from the first 160 participants of the ongoing ImmuneRACE study and from over 950 subjects provided by 6 global collaborators.

The study at large found these results: Clinical and demographic metadata were provided uncurated, with the amount varying by source and participant.

From its cysteine to its phenylalanine, the CDR3 spans 16 amino acids. The only DNA kept is the CDR3, 48 bases in frame from the first base. For CDR1 and CDR2, the germline V gene lists MNHNS and SASEGT. V sheds 2 bases and J sheds 2 bases, leaving 13 bases between their ends. Collaborating institutions collected whole blood in K2EDTA tubes following their own protocols. For TCRbeta analysis, collaborators shipped samples in one of three forms: frozen whole blood, isolated PBMCs, or DNA extracted from either of those sample types. As for this clone: Its antigen remains undetermined. No base-level quality is on record; no much larger clone is a single base apart.

The immunoSEQ Assay, a bias-controlled multiplex PCR, was used to amplify TCRbeta CDR3 regions from genomic DNA. The original methods were these. The number of nucleated cells in each sample was estimated by amplification of reference gene primers within the assay. Sequence reads were collapsed and filtered to measure the absolute abundance of every unique TCRbeta CDR3 rearrangement. For each sample, productive Simpson clonality was calculated as the square root of Simpson's diversity index over productive rearrangements. TCRdb carries this immuneACCESS record with in-frame sequences only. Its versions omit some clonotypes, under half of them owing to an unresolved V gene in the studies checked, with the rest unexplained. The D gene and trimming were derived from the DNA, and the V and J assignments and clone size from that table. The sample records roughly 70,000 clones, roughly 80% of which are singletons. Approximately 4.1% of the sample belongs to the ten largest clones.

Recombination joined TRBV6-1 with TRBJ2-1, with TRBD1 as a weak D call on 6 bases. The sequenced sample consisted of peripheral blood. The source of this sequence is a woman aged 55-70 years with acute or convalescent COVID-19. This receptor has the CDR3 CASSESSRGPYNEQFF. The DNA reads as follows: TGTGCCAGCAGTGAATCGAGCAGGGGACCCTACAATGAGCAGTTCTTC.